This entry concerns a single TCR beta chain. Original handling: Estimated nucleated cell counts came from reference gene primer amplification. Profiling relied on immunoSEQ multiplex PCR, and the TCRdb table lists in-frame clones only, not all of them. That table supplies the V and J calls and clone size; D and trimming were determined from the DNA. The sample lists 100,000 or so clones, roughly nine tenths seen once, with about 6.9% in the top ten. These data belong to a study of blood T cell repertoires in COVID-19. Whole-study context: COVID-19 samples, acute and convalescent, were from the United States, Italy and Spain. PBMCs, B-cell-depleted T cells, or T cells provided the cDNA or gDNA that made up the material.

The germline gives CDR1 SQVTM, CDR2 ANQGSEA. This CDR3 region has 15 residues. V lost 1 base to trimming and J lost 2 bases; unmatched junction nucleotides: 3. Sequenced input: peripheral blood. The chain employs TRBV29-1 and TRBJ2-7; the match to TRBD2 covers 12 bases. The TCR was taken from a man aged 25 to 40 in a cohort sampled during active COVID-19. The CDR3 DNA follows: TGCAGCGTTGAAGGACTAGCGGGGGAGACCTACGAGCAGTACTTC. Amino acids: CSVEGLAGETYEQYF.